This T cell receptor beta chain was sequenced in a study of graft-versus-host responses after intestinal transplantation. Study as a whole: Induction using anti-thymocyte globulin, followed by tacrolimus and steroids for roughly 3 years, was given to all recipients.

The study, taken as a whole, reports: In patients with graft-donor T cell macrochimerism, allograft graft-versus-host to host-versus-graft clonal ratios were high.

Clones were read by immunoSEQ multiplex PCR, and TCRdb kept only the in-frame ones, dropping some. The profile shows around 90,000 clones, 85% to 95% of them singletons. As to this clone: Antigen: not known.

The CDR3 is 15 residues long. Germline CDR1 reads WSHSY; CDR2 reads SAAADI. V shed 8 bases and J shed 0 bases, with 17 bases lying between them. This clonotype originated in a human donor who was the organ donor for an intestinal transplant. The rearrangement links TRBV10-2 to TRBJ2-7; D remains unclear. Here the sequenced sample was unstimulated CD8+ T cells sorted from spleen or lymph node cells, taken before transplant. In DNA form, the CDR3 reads TGCGCCAGCTCTCAGATGAAGGCTAGCTCCTACGAGCAGTACTTC. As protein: CASSQMKASSYEQYF.